This TCR beta chain was recovered during a study of blood T cell repertoires in COVID-19. Profiling relied on immunoSEQ multiplex PCR, and the TCRdb table lists in-frame clones only, not all of them. The sample consists of approximately 100,000 clones, around nine tenths of them appearing once. V shed 2 bases and J 10 bases; nucleotides not matched to a gene: 6. CDR3 size: 14 residues. From germline, CDR1 is SGHRS and CDR2 YFSETQ. The sample consisted of peripheral blood. The TCR originated in a woman aged 80 or over in a cohort sampled during active COVID-19. The chain employs TRBV5-1 and TRBJ1-6; TRBD1 matches at 7 bases. The CDR3 sequence: CASSLSGGRSPLHF. CDR3 nucleotide sequence: TGCGCCAGCAGCTTATCAGGGGGACGATCACCCCTCCACTTT.